The 26 T cell receptor beta chains below all came from one sample that was sequenced in a study of low-dose radiotherapy and immunotherapy resistance in tumors. Time point: before trial treatment. Alpha and beta chains were covered, as first-strand cDNA relied on TRAV- and TRBV-specific primers. TCR amplification used around 20 PCR cycles, a constant-region primer and a V-primer adapter. TCRdb re-derived calls from the reads in MiXCR, one entry per CDR3 protein. The sample gives around 76,000 distinct CDR3 sequences, roughly 30% of which show up once; 11% is in the top ten. Source: PBMCs, taken before treatment. Source of these receptors: a female donor with ovarian cancer.

A remark on this clonotype: This probably arose from a read error, given a far larger clone one base away. The chain recombines TRBV18 with TRBJ2-1; 7 bases agree with TRBD1. There are 15 residues in the CDR3. Germline V CDR1 and CDR2: KGHSH, LQKENI. After removal of 3 bases from V and 13 bases from J, the junction contained 15 bases not matched to a gene. The CDR3 loop reads CASSPRNDRAGFQFF. CDR3 coding DNA: TGTGCCAGCTCACCCCGGAATGACAGGGCCGGGTTTCAGTTCTTC.

In its sample, this clonotype was seen many times. The chain carries TRBV19 and TRBJ1-1; possibly TRBD1 for D (6 bases). V shed 5 bases and J shed 8 bases, with 15 bases lying between them. The CDR3 has 13 residues. In germline, CDR1 is LNHDA, CDR2 SQIVND (reference sequence). The CDR3 here is CASSGARGYEAFF. In nucleotides, the CDR3 is TGTGCCAGTAGTGGCGCCAGGGGCTACGAAGCTTTCTTT. Drawing the rest from reference TRBV19 and TRBJ1-1, the complete variable domain is DGGITQSPKYLFRKEGQNVTLSCEQNLNHDAMYWYRQDPGQGLRLIYYSQIVNDFQKGDIAEGYSVSREKKESFPLTVTSAQKNPTAFYLCASSGARGYEAFFGQGTRLTVV.

The chain is built from TRBV29-1 and TRBJ2-1; 13 nucleotides agree with TRBD2. Germline CDR1 and CDR2: SQVTM and ANQGSEA. The V segment lost 5 bases and the J segment 3 bases; nucleotides outside the gene matches: 28. The length of the CDR3 is 23 residues. The CDR3 here is CSVQFIEDRIGTSGAGDYNEQFF. CDR3 in DNA: TGCAGCGTTCAGTTTATCGAGGACCGAATCGGGACTAGCGGGGCCGGGGACTACAATGAGCAGTTCTTC.

This clonotype was seen many times. The chain uses TRBV9 and TRBJ2-1; 11 bases line up with TRBD2. The germline V gene has CDR1 SGDLS and CDR2 YYNGEE. The CDR3 extends over 16 amino acids. With V trimmed by 3 bases and J by 6 bases, 8 bases remained unmatched. As DNA, the CDR3 is TGTGCCAGCAGCGCGACCGGGACTAGCGGCCTCAATGAGCAGTTCTTC. As protein: CASSATGTSGLNEQFF.

The rearrangement links TRBV27 to TRBJ1-1, with 9 bases fitting TRBD1. V was pared by 7 bases and J by 7 bases, with 7 bases of the junction left unmatched. CDR1 is MNHEY and CDR2 is SMNVEV in the germline V gene (reference sequence). The CDR3 sequence is 13 residues long. The CDR3 DNA sequence: TGTGCCAGCATCCGGACAGGGGACGTTGAAGCTTTCTTT. This encodes CASIRTGDVEAFF.

This clonotype was recorded at least ten times. The J gene is TRBJ2-7, the V gene TRBV20-1; 10 bases agree with TRBD2. The V gene end was trimmed by 1 base and the J gene end by 6 bases; junction bases not matched to a gene: 9. The germline V gene has CDR1 DFQATT and CDR2 SNEGSKA (reference sequence). This CDR3 region has 15 residues. CDR3 bases: TGCAGTGCTAGAGTGGGGTATAGCGGGGGGCTCGAGCAGTACTTC. Residues: CSARVGYSGGLEQYF.

Judged by abundance, this clonotype is medium-sized. Compared with germline, one end of the junction differs, possibly owing to a read error. The chain joins TRBV4-3 to TRBJ2-1; 9 positions agree with TRBD1. This CDR3 region has 14 residues. Germline CDR1 is LGHNA and CDR2 is YSLEER. The CDR3 reads CASSQGTGYNEQFF. CDR3 DNA: TGCGCCAGCAGTCAAGGGACAGGGTACAATGAGCAGTTCTTC.

This clonotype was seen many times. The gene calls are TRBV5-3 and TRBJ1-1; a weak D match, TRBD1 (5 bases). TRBV5-3 is flagged as an ORF with uncertain function. This CDR3 comprises 13 residues. The V and J ends lost 8 bases and 5 bases respectively, with 16 bases between them. For the CDR3, the DNA is TGTGCCAGCCTCGGGGGGTTTAGGACTGAAGCTTTCTTT. Translation gives CASLGGFRTEAFF.

This clonotype was recorded many times. The genes are TRBV6-5 and TRBJ2-7, with D unclear. The ends were cut back, 6 bases at V and 0 bases at J, with 12 bases in the middle. In germline, CDR1 is MNHEY, CDR2 SVGAGI. This CDR3 region has 14 residues. CDR3 amino acids: CASSLGRSSYEQYF. The CDR3 region has the DNA TGTGCCAGCAGCCTCGGCAGGAGCTCCTACGAGCAGTACTTC.

This clonotype came up many times. The chain recombines TRBV10-3 with TRBJ1-2, with D unresolved. Deletions cut 2 bases from V and 5 bases from J, with 9 bases between. Germline assignment: CDR1 ENHRY and CDR2 SYGVKD. The CDR3 is made up of 13 amino acids. CDR3 coding DNA: TGTGCCATCAGTGAGGACCGCAGGTATGGCTACACCTTC. It specifies CAISEDRRYGYTF.

This clonotype occurred many times. V and J are TRBV9 and TRBJ1-4; 9 nucleotides line up with TRBD1. Germline CDR1 is SGDLS and CDR2 is YYNGEE. The J segment lost 7 bases and the V segment lost 2 bases, leaving 3 bases of the junction unmatched. This CDR3 is 14 amino acids long. This CDR3 reads CASSVTGGFEKLFF. DNA for the CDR3: TGTGCCAGCAGCGTGACAGGGGGGTTTGAAAAACTGTTTTTT.

This clonotype has only a few counts. A far larger clone is one nucleotide away, so this likely arose from a read error. V usage is TRBV6-1 and J usage is TRBJ1-2, with TRBD1 as a possible D gene (5 bases). Germline V gives CDR1 MNHNS, CDR2 SASEGT. CDR3 size: 14 residues. The chain's CDR3 is CASSSARVDYGCTF. DNA for the CDR3: TGTGCCAGCAGTTCGGCCAGGGTAGACTATGGCTGCACCTTC.

This clonotype appeared many times. This chain joins TRBV19 and TRBJ1-5, with TRBD1 as a possible D gene (5 bases). This CDR3 spans 14 amino acids. CDR1 and CDR2 from the germline V gene are LNHDA and SQIVND (reference sequence). Trimming cost V 6 bases and J 2 bases, with 11 bases left between them. The CDR3 DNA reads TGTGCCAGTAGATTCAGGGATGGCAATCAGCCCCAGCATTTT. Encoded protein: CASRFRDGNQPQHF.

Notes on this clonotype: This sequence is one base from a far larger clone and is likely a read error. The chain joins TRBV28 to TRBJ2-1, with D uncertain. The V end was cut by 7 bases, the J end by 10 bases, with 20 bases between. The CDR3 runs to 14 residues. Germline loops: CDR1 MDHEN, CDR2 SYDVKM. The CDR3 reads CASTESQRSYEQFF. CDR3 nucleotides: TGTGCCAGCACTGAGTCGCAACGTTCCTACGAGCAGTTCTTC.

The chain uses TRBV5-1 and TRBJ2-7, with no clear D. Trimming took off 0 bases at V and 4 bases at J, with 17 bases between the two ends. The CDR3 runs 16 residues. Germline V gene sequence: CDR1 SGHRS, CDR2 YFSETQ. CDR3 protein: CASSLVRSPRPYEQYF. In DNA form, the CDR3 reads TGCGCCAGCAGCTTGGTTAGGTCTCCACGCCCTTACGAGCAGTACTTC.

Many counts were recorded for this clonotype. The rearrangement joins TRBV18 to TRBJ2-7; D ambiguous. The V gene lost 6 bases and the J gene lost 9 bases, with 18 bases spanning the gap. The CDR3 runs 13 residues. CDR1 is KGHSH, CDR2 LQKENI, per germline. The CDR3 coding sequence is TGTGCCAGCTCGCCGGTTCCGATTGCGGTGCAGTACTTC. It yields the protein CASSPVPIAVQYF.

This chain uses TRBV6-1 with TRBJ2-7; a weak D match, TRBD1 (5 bases). Germline-derived CDR1 and CDR2 are MNHNS and SASEGT. The CDR3 is 14 amino acids. Trimming stripped 5 bases from V and 0 bases from J, with 11 bases between. The CDR3 reads CASSPNRISYEQYF. The DNA for the CDR3 is TGTGCCAGCAGTCCGAACAGGATCTCCTACGAGCAGTACTTC.

This chain uses TRBV5-5 with TRBJ1-2; the D is unclear. This CDR3 is built from 15 residues. Deletions cut 2 bases from V and 4 bases from J, with 15 bases between. The V gene's germline CDR1 is SGHKS and CDR2 YYEKEE (reference sequence). The CDR3 bases are TGTGCCAGCAGCTTCGACCCCGGCCGGAGCTATGGCTACACCTTC. This translates into CASSFDPGRSYGYTF.

This clonotype was seen repeatedly, ten times or more. This chain uses TRBV29-1 with TRBJ2-7, with D uncertain. Germline V gene lookup returns CDR1 SQVTM and CDR2 ANQGSEA. CDR3 length: 12 amino acids. The V gene lost 7 bases and the J gene lost 3 bases, with 13 bases spanning the gap. The CDR3 here is CSAGATVYEQYF. For the CDR3, the DNA is TGCAGCGCCGGAGCAACAGTCTACGAGCAGTACTTC.

This clonotype was seen ten or more times. The rearrangement uses TRBV20-1 and TRBJ2-7; D is unresolved. Trimming stripped 6 bases from V and 0 bases from J, with 6 bases between. The length of the CDR3 is 11 residues. Germline values: CDR1 DFQATT, CDR2 SNEGSKA (reference sequence). In DNA, the CDR3 is TGCAGTGCGCAAACCTCCTACGAGCAGTACTTC. It is translated as CSAQTSYEQYF.

This clonotype was seen many times. The rearrangement uses TRBV28 and TRBJ2-2, with 7 bases lining up with TRBD2. Germline V gene data show CDR1 as MDHEN and CDR2 as SYDVKM. The CDR3 totals 15 residues. V lost 9 bases, J lost 5 bases, and 12 bases stayed unmatched. CDR3 in DNA: TGTGCCAGTACCGGGGGAGGGCGAAGGACCGGGGAGCTGTTTTTT. Translation: CASTGGGRRTGELFF.

DNA for the CDR3: TGTGCCAGCAGTGATGGCGGCCCCTGGACCCAGTACTTC. Residues: CASSDGGPWTQYF. This sequence joins TRBV6-1 and TRBJ2-5; D is unclear. From germline, CDR1 is MNHNS and CDR2 SASEGT. Trimming cost V 3 bases and J 7 bases, with 12 bases left between them. The CDR3 consists of 13 residues.

Many counts were recorded for this clonotype. The V call is TRBV14, the J call TRBJ2-1; 8 positions agree with TRBD2. V trimming: 2 bases; J trimming: 8 bases; junction bases outside the gene matches: 8. CDR1 and CDR2 from the germline V gene are SGHDN and FVKESK. The CDR3 is 15 residues long. CDR3 nucleotide sequence: TGTGCCAGCAGCCAATTCGGGAGGGCCGTCGATGAGCAGTTCTTC. This codes for CASSQFGRAVDEQFF. The entire variable domain, with the rest obtained from reference TRBV14 and TRBJ2-1, is as follows: EAGVTQFPSHSVIEKGQTVTLRCDPISGHDNLYWYRRVMGKEIKFLLHFVKESKQDESGMPNNRFLAERTGGTYSTLKVQPAELEDSGVYFCASSQFGRAVDEQFFGPGTRLTVL.

The chain combines TRBV10-3 with TRBJ1-5; TRBD1 agrees at 7 bases. Germline CDR1 and CDR2: ENHRY and SYGVKD. CDR3 length: 15 amino acids. V gave up 5 bases and J gave up 3 bases; unmatched junction bases: 7. This CDR3 is CAISKGTEDNQPQHF. CDR3 DNA sequence: TGTGCCATCAGTAAAGGGACAGAGGACAATCAGCCCCAGCATTTT.

This clonotype was seen repeatedly, ten times or more. This rearrangement joins TRBV3-1 to TRBJ2-5; maybe TRBD2 (6 bases). The V end was cut by 6 bases, the J end by 2 bases, with 16 bases between. CDR3 length equals 15 residues. CDR1 and CDR2 from the germline V gene are LGHDT and YNNKEL (reference sequence). The CDR3 DNA is TGTGCCAGCAGGACCTCGGGGGAGGTGCAAGAGACCCAGTACTTC. Translated, it gives CASRTSGEVQETQYF.

The chain recombines TRBV6-1 with TRBJ1-5; unclear D gene. The length of the CDR3 is 12 residues. The ends were cut back, 2 bases at V and 4 bases at J, with 3 bases in the middle. The V gene's germline CDR1 is MNHNS and CDR2 SASEGT. The CDR3 DNA follows: TGTGCCAGCAGTGAATTAAATCAGCCCCAGCATTTT. This sequence encodes CASSELNQPQHF.